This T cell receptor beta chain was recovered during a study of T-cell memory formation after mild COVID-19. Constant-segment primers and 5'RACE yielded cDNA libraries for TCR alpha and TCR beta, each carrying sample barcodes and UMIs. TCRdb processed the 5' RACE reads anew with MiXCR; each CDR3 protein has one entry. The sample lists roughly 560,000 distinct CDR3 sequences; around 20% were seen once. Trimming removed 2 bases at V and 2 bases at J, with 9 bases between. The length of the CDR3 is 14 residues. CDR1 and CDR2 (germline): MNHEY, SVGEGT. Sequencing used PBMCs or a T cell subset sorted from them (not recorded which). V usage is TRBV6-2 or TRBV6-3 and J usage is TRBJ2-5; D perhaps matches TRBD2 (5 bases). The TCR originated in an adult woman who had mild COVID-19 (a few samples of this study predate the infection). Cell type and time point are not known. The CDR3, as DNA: TGTGCCAGCAGTTACGGTCCGGGACAAGAGACCCAGTACTTC. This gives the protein CASSYGPGQETQYF.